These 16 T cell receptor beta chains share one sample of origin, sequenced in a study of T-cell reconstitution after alpha-beta-depleted transplantation in children. Findings and caveats of the study: Among T cells one year after transplant, newly produced cells accounted for most counts and diversity.

Unique molecular identifiers featured in how the TCRbeta library was prepared. TCRdb recomputed calls from the PCR reads with MiXCR, one row per CDR3 protein. This sample yields some 300,000 distinct CDR3 sequences, of which nearly 8% are seen a single time; about 8.2% belongs to the top ten. Their cognate antigens are unknown. The sequences come from peripheral blood, collected 360 days after TCRalphabeta/CD19-depleted stem cell transplant. Receptor source: a female patient aged 2 to 10 who had a stem cell transplant for Fanconi anemia, so the T cells may come from the graft donor.

This clonotype was seen more than once but under ten times. The gene calls are TRBV21-1 and TRBJ2-5; the D call TRBD1 from the table was never checked on the DNA. TRBV21-1 represents a pseudogene. The CDR3 totals 15 residues. CDR3 coding DNA: TGTGCCAGCAGCCCTCGGACAGGGGACCAAGAGACCCAGTACTTC. It yields the protein CASSPRTGDQETQYF.

This clonotype came up many times. V gene TRBV28 combines with J gene TRBJ1-1, with 7 bases that match TRBD1. This CDR3 has 15 residues. V lost 3 bases to trimming and J lost 0 bases; unmatched junction nucleotides: 4. Germline V gene data show CDR1 as MDHEN and CDR2 as SYDVKM. The CDR3 DNA sequence: TGTGCCAGCAGTTTCCGGGACAGACTGAACACTGAAGCTTTCTTT. Protein product: CASSFRDRLNTEAFF.

The table lists this clonotype with many counts. This chain uses TRBV5-1 with TRBJ1-5, with 10 bases fitting TRBD1. CDR3 length equals 15 residues. Germline CDR1 is SGHRS and CDR2 is YFSETQ. V shed 6 bases, J shed 5 bases, and the junction held 8 bases outside the gene matches. In DNA, the CDR3 is TGCGCCAGCAAAACCGGGACAGGGGACTATCAGCCCCAGCATTTT. It translates to CASKTGTGDYQPQHF.

The chain carries TRBV3-1 and TRBJ2-5; D is uncertain. V was trimmed by 3 bases and J by 5 bases, leaving 13 bases between them. The CDR3 runs to 14 residues. CDR1 and CDR2 from the germline V gene are LGHDT and YNNKEL (reference sequence). The CDR3 bases are TGTGCCAGCAGCCAGTCCGGTGCCGGGGAGACCCAGTACTTC. This translates into CASSQSGAGETQYF.

In this sample, this clonotype turned up many times. The chain is built from TRBV5-1 and TRBJ2-5; D ambiguous. Germline V lookup: CDR1 SGHRS, CDR2 YFSETQ. This CDR3 has 15 amino acids. V was shortened by 4 bases and J by 2 bases, with 15 bases between the two germline ends. CDR3 loop: CASSPKDTTQETQYF. The DNA of the CDR3 is TGCGCCAGCAGCCCTAAAGACACGACTCAAGAGACCCAGTACTTC.

This clonotype was counted many times. The chain employs TRBV3-1 and TRBJ2-1; D assignment may be TRBD1 or TRBD2 (5 bases each). V shed 2 bases and J shed 6 bases, with 8 bases lying between them. Per germline, CDR1 LGHDT and CDR2 YNNKEL (reference sequence). The length of the CDR3 is 13 residues. As DNA, the CDR3 is TGTGCCAGCAGCCAACCTGGGGGCAATGAGCAGTTCTTC. It yields the protein CASSQPGGNEQFF.

The chain couples TRBV24-1 to TRBJ2-1; 10 nucleotides line up with TRBD1. This CDR3 comprises 16 residues. Germline V lookup: CDR1 KGHDR, CDR2 SFDVKD. Trimming cost V 4 bases and J 6 bases; bases outside gene matches: 8. This chain's CDR3 is CATSDPTGGAINEQFF. In DNA form, the CDR3 reads TGTGCCACCAGTGACCCGACAGGGGGCGCCATCAATGAGCAGTTCTTC.

This chain uses TRBV19 with TRBJ2-3; TRBD1 is a possible D gene (6 bases). V shed 5 bases and J shed 3 bases, with 9 bases lying between them. The length of the CDR3 is 13 residues. Germline-derived CDR1 and CDR2 are LNHDA and SQIVND (reference sequence). CDR3 DNA: TGTGCCAGTAGTCTAGGACAGACAGATACGCAGTATTTT. It encodes CASSLGQTDTQYF. Supplemented by reference TRBV19 and TRBJ2-3, the full variable domain reads DGGITQSPKYLFRKEGQNVTLSCEQNLNHDAMYWYRQDPGQGLRLIYYSQIVNDFQKGDIAEGYSVSREKKESFPLTVTSAQKNPTAFYLCASSLGQTDTQYFGPGTRLTVL.

This clonotype was seen ten or more times. The CDR3 sequence: CASRRTLPGQGEYGYTF. The CDR3 region has the DNA TGTGCCAGCAGGCGAACGCTCCCGGGACAGGGTGAATATGGCTACACCTTC. The chain is built from TRBV6-1 and TRBJ1-2, with 9 bases fitting TRBD1. Germline values: CDR1 MNHNS, CDR2 SASEGT. After removal of 6 bases from V and 5 bases from J, the junction contained 16 bases not matched to a gene. The CDR3 extends over 17 amino acids.

V and J are TRBV11-1 and TRBJ1-1; D is perhaps TRBD1 (5 bases). CDR3 length equals 16 residues. Germline CDR1 and CDR2: SGHAT and FQDESV (reference sequence). Trimming stripped 5 bases from V and 3 bases from J, with 19 bases between. For the CDR3, the DNA is TGTGCCAGCAGCCCAGGGAAACGGGCTCAGGACACTGAAGCTTTCTTT. This codes for CASSPGKRAQDTEAFF.

This clonotype was found many times. This chain links TRBV10-3 with TRBJ1-1; D is ambiguous. Trimming pared 9 bases from V and 5 bases from J, leaving 16 bases between. This CDR3 comprises 13 residues. CDR1 is ENHRY and CDR2 is SYGVKD in the germline V gene. CDR3: CAMPQRSGTEAFF. The CDR3 bases are TGTGCCATGCCACAACGAAGTGGGACTGAAGCTTTCTTT.

The chain recombines TRBV20-1 with TRBJ2-3, with D maybe TRBD2 (6 bases). V was cut by 6 bases and J by 7 bases, with 17 bases left in between. The CDR3 length is 13 residues. CDR1 and CDR2 from the germline V gene are DFQATT and SNEGSKA (reference sequence). CDR3 coding DNA: TGCAGTGCCATAAAACGCGGGGCTAATACGCAGTATTTT. Residues: CSAIKRGANTQYF.

V usage is TRBV11-1 and J usage is TRBJ1-1, with TRBD1 matching over 9 bases. This CDR3 is 19 amino acids long. With V trimmed by 3 bases and J by 3 bases, 17 bases remained unmatched. Germline assignment: CDR1 SGHAT and CDR2 FQDESV (reference sequence). CDR3 nucleotide sequence: TGTGCCAGCAGCTTCTCACGACACCTACAGGGGGCTCAGGACACTGAAGCTTTCTTT. Translation: CASSFSRHLQGAQDTEAFF.

Only a few counts were recorded for this clonotype. The J gene is TRBJ2-1, the V gene TRBV3-1, with 10 bases identical to TRBD1. Trimming at V came to 0 bases and at J to 4 bases, leaving 6 bases not matched to a gene. The CDR3 totals 17 residues. Germline V gene data show CDR1 as LGHDT and CDR2 as YNNKEL (reference sequence). The DNA of the CDR3 is TGTGCCAGCAGCCAAGACTGGACAGGGGGAGGGTACAATGAGCAGTTCTTC. Amino acid sequence: CASSQDWTGGGYNEQFF.

This clonotype has ten or more counts. The V call is TRBV12-3 or TRBV12-4, the J call TRBJ1-2; D is uncertain. V lost 5 bases and J 5 bases, leaving 9 bases between the germline ends. CDR3 length: 12 residues. The CDR3 region is CASSPRFYGYTF. In DNA form, the CDR3 reads TGTGCCAGCAGTCCCCGGTTTTATGGCTACACCTTC.

The chain uses TRBV2 and TRBJ2-1, with TRBD2 matching over 10 bases. CDR3 size: 15 residues. The germline CDR1 and CDR2 sequences are SNHLY and FYNNEI. With V trimmed by 6 bases and J by 6 bases, 8 bases remained unmatched. The CDR3 is CASRVVSGGPNEQFF. The CDR3 bases are TGTGCCAGCAGAGTGGTTAGCGGGGGGCCCAATGAGCAGTTCTTC.